This is a list of T cell receptor beta chains from one sample in a study of identical twins. TCRdb re-called the 5' RACE reads through MiXCR, storing one row per CDR3 protein. The table includes a few hundred thousand distinct CDR3 sequences, about 18% detected once. Source material: naive T cells sorted from blood. Receptors originate from a man between 45 and 60 years old in good health. The CDR3 runs from the conserved cysteine through the conserved F or W. A D gene is named only where the DNA matches it firmly. The listing skips clone size in some rows; elsewhere it reads once, few, many or a size class.

NA	TRBV10-3	NA	TRBJ2-3	CPISEGMDTDTQYF	TGTCCCATCAGTGAAGGGATGGACACAGATACGCAGTATTTT
few	TRBV4-3	NA	TRBJ2-3	CASSPNGPQSSTDTQYF	TGCGCCAGCAGCCCAAACGGGCCGCAAAGCTCCACAGATACGCAGTATTTT
few	TRBV7-8	TRBD2	TRBJ2-7	CASSPASGKHEQYF	TGTGCCAGCAGCCCTGCTAGCGGGAAACACGAGCAGTACTTC
many	TRBV4-1	NA	TRBJ2-3	CASSQDRVGRFTDTQYF	TGCGCCAGCAGCCAAGATAGGGTGGGACGGTTCACAGATACGCAGTATTTT
few	TRBV7-8	NA	TRBJ1-5	CASSLLPGQPQHF	TGTGCCAGCAGCTTACTCCCAGGTCAGCCCCAGCATTTT
many	TRBV29-1	NA	TRBJ2-5	CSARGAGHQETQYF	TGCAGCGCCCGTGGGGCGGGACATCAAGAGACCCAGTACTTC
NA	TRBV4-3	NA	TRBJ2-1	CASSQVDNNEQFF	TGCGCCAGCAGCCAAGTGGACAACAATGAGCAGTTCTTC
many	TRBV7-2	NA	TRBJ1-2	CASSLGVGTPYTF	TGTGCCAGCAGCTTAGGTGTCGGGACACCTTACACCTTC
many	TRBV29-1	TRBD1	TRBJ2-1	CSVEGQYNEQFF	TGCAGCGTTGAGGGACAGTACAATGAGCAGTTCTTC
many	TRBV29-1	NA	TRBJ2-7	CSVASGTESKSPYEQYF	TGCAGCGTAGCCTCCGGGACGGAGTCCAAGAGCCCCTACGAGCAGTACTTC
few	TRBV12-3/TRBV12-4	NA	TRBJ2-5	CASSFRAYQETQYF	TGTGCCAGCAGTTTCAGGGCGTACCAAGAGACCCAGTACTTC
many	TRBV10-3	TRBD2	TRBJ2-2	CAIEGGGRRTGELFF	TGTGCCATCGAGGGAGGCGGGAGACGGACCGGGGAGCTGTTTTTT
many	TRBV28	NA	TRBJ1-5	CASSLMDSQPQHF	TGTGCCAGCAGCCTCATGGACAGCCAGCCCCAGCATTTT
NA	TRBV20-1	NA	TRBJ1-2	CSATGSGSGYTF	TGCAGTGCTACAGGGTCTGGCTCTGGCTACACCTTC
few	TRBV6-4	NA	TRBJ1-6	CASSEGLGSPLHF	TGTGCCAGCAGTGAAGGTTTGGGTTCACCCCTCCACTTT
few	TRBV11-1	TRBD2	TRBJ2-1	CASSLGLSGYGTSGSLEQFF	TGTGCCAGCAGCCTAGGACTTTCCGGTTATGGGACTAGCGGGAGTCTTGAGCAGTTCTTC
many	TRBV14	TRBD1	TRBJ2-1	CASSTDGQGIFNEQFF	TGTGCCAGCAGCACCGATGGACAGGGAATTTTCAATGAGCAGTTCTTC